This T cell receptor (beta chain) was sequenced for a study of blood T cells in healthy people across ages. Together with a sample-barcoded 5' primer, a J-beta primer mix was included in a second PCR lasting roughly 6 to 12 cycles. TCRdb used MiXCR to reprocess the 5' RACE reads, holding one entry per CDR3 protein. The sample holds about 500,000 distinct CDR3 sequences, less than 25% seen once. Trimming stripped 0 bases from V and 1 base from J, with 11 bases between. The CDR3 length is 16 residues. The germline gives CDR1 SGHRS, CDR2 YFSETQ. This clonotype showed up many times. This sample also belongs to another study, concerning T cells of mothers and their children.

This clonotype was obtained from a boy aged 5-17 years in good health. Sequencing was done on a sample of blood. The chain recombines TRBV5-1 with TRBJ2-1, with D unclear. The CDR3 coding sequence is TGCGCCAGCAGCTTGGCTTGGCCGGAATCCTACAATGAGCAGTTCTTC. It yields the protein CASSLAWPESYNEQFF.